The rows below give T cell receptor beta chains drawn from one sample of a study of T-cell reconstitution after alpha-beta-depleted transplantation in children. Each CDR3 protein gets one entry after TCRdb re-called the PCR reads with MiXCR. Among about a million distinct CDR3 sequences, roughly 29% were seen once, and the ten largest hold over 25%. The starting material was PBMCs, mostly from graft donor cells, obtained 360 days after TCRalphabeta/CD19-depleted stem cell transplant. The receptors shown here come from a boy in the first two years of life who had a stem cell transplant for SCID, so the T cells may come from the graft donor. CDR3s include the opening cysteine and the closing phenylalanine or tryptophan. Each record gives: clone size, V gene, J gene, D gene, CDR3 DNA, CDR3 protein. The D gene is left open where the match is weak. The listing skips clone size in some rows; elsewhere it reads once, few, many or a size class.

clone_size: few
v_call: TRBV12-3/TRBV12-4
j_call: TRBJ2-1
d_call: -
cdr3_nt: TGTGCCAGCAGTTTAGATCAGGGTTCCTACAATGAGCAGTTCTTC
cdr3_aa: CASSLDQGSYNEQFF

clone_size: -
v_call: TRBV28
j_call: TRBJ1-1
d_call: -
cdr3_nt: TGTGCCAGCCTTGGACAGATATTTGTCCGGAACACTGAAGCTTTCTTT
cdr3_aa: CASLGQIFVRNTEAFF

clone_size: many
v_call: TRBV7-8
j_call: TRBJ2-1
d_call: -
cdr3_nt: TGTGCCAGCAGCTTAGGACTGGGGCGGGGCGCCTACAATGAGCAGTTCTTC
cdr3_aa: CASSLGLGRGAYNEQFF

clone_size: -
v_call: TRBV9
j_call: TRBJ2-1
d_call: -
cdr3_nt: TGTGCCAGCAGCGTAGGCGTAACGGACCTTAGCAATGAGCAGTTCTTC
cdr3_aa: CASSVGVTDLSNEQFF

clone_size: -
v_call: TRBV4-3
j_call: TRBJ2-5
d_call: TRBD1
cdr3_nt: TGCGCCAGCAGCCAAGATGTGGGACAGGGCCAAGAGACCCAGTACTTC
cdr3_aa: CASSQDVGQGQETQYF

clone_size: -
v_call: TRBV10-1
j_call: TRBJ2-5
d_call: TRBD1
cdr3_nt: TGCGCCAGCAGTTCAGGGGGCGGAAAGACCCAGTACTTC
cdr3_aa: CASSSGGGKTQYF

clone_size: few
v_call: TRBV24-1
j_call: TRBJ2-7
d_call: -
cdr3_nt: TGTGCCACCAGTCCCCACTCCTACGAGCAGTACTTC
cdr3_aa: CATSPHSYEQYF

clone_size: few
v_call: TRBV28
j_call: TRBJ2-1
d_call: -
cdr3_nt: TGTGCCAGCAGCCACCGGACGGTTGGGATGGGGGGTGAGCAGTTCTTC
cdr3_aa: CASSHRTVGMGGEQFF

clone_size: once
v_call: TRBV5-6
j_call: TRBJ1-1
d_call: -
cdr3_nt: TGTGCCAGCAGCTTGTTGTCTTCCTTGTGGACTGAAGCTTTCTTT
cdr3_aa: CASSLLSSLWTEAFF

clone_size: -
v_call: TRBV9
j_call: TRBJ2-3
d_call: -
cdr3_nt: TGTGCCAGCAGCCGGACGGCTAGCACAGATCCGCAGTATTTT
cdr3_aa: CASSRTASTDPQYF

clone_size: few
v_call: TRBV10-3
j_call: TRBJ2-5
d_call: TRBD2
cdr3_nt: TGTGCCATCAGAATGGCAGCGGGGGAGACCCAGTACTTC
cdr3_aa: CAIRMAAGETQYF

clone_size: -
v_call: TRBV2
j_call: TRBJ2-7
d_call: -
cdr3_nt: TGTGCCAGCAGTGAAAGGGCAGGGGGAGGTCACGAGCAGTACTTC
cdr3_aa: CASSERAGGGHEQYF

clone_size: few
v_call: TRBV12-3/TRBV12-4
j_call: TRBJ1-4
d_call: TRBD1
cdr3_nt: TGTGCCAGCAGTTTCGACAGGGGGAATGAAAAACTGTTTTTT
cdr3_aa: CASSFDRGNEKLFF

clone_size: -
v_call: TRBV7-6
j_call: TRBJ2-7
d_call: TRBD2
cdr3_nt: TGTGCCAGCAGCTGGACTAGCGGGGGGGTGGAAGAGCAGTACTTC
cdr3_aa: CASSWTSGGVEEQYF

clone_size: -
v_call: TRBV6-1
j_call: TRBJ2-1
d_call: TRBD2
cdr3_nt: TGTGCCAGCAGACTAGCGGGGGGGGTTACGAATGAGCAGTTCTTC
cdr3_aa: CASRLAGGVTNEQFF

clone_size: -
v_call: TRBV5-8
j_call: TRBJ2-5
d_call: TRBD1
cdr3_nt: TGTGCCAGCAGCACGCGGGACAGGGGGTTCGCTAGAGAGACCCAGTACTTC
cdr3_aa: CASSTRDRGFARETQYF

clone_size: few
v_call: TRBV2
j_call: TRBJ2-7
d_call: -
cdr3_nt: TGTGCCAGCAGTCTGACAGCCTGGTACGAGCAGTACTTC
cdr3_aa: CASSLTAWYEQYF

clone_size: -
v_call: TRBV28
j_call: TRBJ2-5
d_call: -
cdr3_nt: TGTGCCAGCAGTCCGACACTAGCTTTCCAGTACTTC
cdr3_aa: CASSPTLAFQYF

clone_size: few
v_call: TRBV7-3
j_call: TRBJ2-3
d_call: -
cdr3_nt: TGTGCCAGCAGCTTGTACAGGGTCGATACGCAGTATTTT
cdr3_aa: CASSLYRVDTQYF

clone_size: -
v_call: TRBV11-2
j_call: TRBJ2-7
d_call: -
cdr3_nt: TGTGCCAGCAGCTCACTGAAGAGACGAACCCCCTACGAGCAGTACTTC
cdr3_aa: CASSSLKRRTPYEQYF

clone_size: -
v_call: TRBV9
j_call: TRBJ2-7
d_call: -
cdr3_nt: TGTGCCAGCAGCGTAGGTGCAGGGTGGGAGCAGTACTTC
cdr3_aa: CASSVGAGWEQYF

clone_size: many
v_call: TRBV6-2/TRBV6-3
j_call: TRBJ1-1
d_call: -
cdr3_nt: TGTGCCAGCAGTTACCGGGTGAACACTGAAGCTTTCTTT
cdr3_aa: CASSYRVNTEAFF

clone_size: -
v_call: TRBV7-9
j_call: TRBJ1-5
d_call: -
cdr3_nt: TGTGCCAGCAGTTCCCTAGGACGGGGGGATCAGCCCCAGCATTTT
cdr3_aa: CASSSLGRGDQPQHF

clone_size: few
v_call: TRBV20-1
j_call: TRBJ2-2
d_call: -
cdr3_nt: TGCAGTGCCCTTGCCCGGCTATCCGGGGAGCTGTTTTTT
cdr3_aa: CSALARLSGELFF

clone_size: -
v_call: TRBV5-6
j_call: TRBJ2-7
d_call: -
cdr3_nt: TGTGCCAGCAGCGCCAAGAGCTACGAGCAGTACTTC
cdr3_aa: CASSAKSYEQYF

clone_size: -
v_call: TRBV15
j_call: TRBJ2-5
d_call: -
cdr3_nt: TGTGCCACCAGCAGCCCCCGGCCCGCCCCCCAAGAGACCCAGTACTTC
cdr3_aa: CATSSPRPAPQETQYF

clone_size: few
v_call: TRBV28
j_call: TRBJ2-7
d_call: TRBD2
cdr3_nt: TGTGCCAGCAGCCCCAGGCGGGGGGACTACGAGCAGTACTTC
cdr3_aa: CASSPRRGDYEQYF

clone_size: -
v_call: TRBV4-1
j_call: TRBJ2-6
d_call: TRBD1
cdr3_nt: TGCGCCAGCAGCCACCGACAGGGGGCTGGAGGGGCCAACGTCCTGACTTTC
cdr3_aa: CASSHRQGAGGANVLTF

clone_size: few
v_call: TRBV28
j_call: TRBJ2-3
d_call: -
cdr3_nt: TGTGCCAGCAGTTCCCCAGGATCCCCTAGCACAGATACGCAGTATTTT
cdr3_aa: CASSSPGSPSTDTQYF

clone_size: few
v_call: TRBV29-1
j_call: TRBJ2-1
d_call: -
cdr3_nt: TGCAGCGCTAACGGGGGTCTCCCTTACAATGAGCAGTTCTTC
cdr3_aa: CSANGGLPYNEQFF

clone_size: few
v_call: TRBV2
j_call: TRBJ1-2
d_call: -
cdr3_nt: TGTGCCAGCAGTGAATTTGGGGATGGCTACACCTTC
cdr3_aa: CASSEFGDGYTF

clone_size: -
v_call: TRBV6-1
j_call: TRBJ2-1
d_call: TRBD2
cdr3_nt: TGTGCCAGCAGGAGGACTAGGTTGGGGCAGTTCTTC
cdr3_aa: CASRRTRLGQFF

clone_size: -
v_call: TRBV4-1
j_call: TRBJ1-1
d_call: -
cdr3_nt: TGCGCCAGCAGCTCCGGACCGCCTCAGGACACTGAAGCTTTCTTT
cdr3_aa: CASSSGPPQDTEAFF

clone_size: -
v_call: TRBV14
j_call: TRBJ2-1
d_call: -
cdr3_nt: TGTGCCAGCAGCCACAGATGGGGGGGCTATGAGCAGTTCTTC
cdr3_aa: CASSHRWGGYEQFF

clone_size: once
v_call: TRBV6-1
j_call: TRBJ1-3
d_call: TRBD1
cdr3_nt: TGTGCCAGCAGTGGGGACAGGGCCTCTGGAAACACCATATATTTT
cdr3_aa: CASSGDRASGNTIYF

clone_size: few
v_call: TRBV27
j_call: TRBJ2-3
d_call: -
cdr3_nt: TGTGCCAGCAGTACGGAGGGGGATACGCAGTATTTT
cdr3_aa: CASSTEGDTQYF

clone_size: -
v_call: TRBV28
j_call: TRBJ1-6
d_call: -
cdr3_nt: TGTGCCAGCAGTTTTGAGGCCCTTCCACCCCTCCACTTT
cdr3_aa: CASSFEALPPLHF

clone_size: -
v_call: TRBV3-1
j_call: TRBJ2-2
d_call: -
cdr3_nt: TGTGCCAGCAGCCTCCCCCGGTGGGCTGGCGCCGGGGAGCTGTTTTTT
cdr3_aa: CASSLPRWAGAGELFF

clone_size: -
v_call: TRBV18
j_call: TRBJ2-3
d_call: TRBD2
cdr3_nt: TGTGCCAGCTCACCACTTCCCGGGACTAGCGGAACAGATACGCAGTATTTT
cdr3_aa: CASSPLPGTSGTDTQYF

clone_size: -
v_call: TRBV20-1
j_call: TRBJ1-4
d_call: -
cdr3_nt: TGCAGTGCCCGACCCGTCCGAACTAATGAAAAACTGTTTTTT
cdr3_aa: CSARPVRTNEKLFF

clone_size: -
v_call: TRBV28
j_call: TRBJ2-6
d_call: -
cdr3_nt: TGTGCCAGCAGTTTTTCTAACGGGGCTGCTGGGGCCAACGTCCTGACTTTC
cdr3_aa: CASSFSNGAAGANVLTF

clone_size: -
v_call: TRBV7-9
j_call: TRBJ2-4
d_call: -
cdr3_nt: TGTGCCAGCAGCTTAGCGGGACACACACTAGCCAAAAACATTCAGTACTTC
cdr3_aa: CASSLAGHTLAKNIQYF

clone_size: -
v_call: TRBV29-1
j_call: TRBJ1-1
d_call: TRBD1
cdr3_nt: TGCAGCGTTGAAGTTAGACAGGGCAGGACTGAAGCTTTCTTT
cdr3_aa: CSVEVRQGRTEAFF

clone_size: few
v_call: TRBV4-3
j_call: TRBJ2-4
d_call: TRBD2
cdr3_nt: TGCGCCAGCAGCCAAGAGGTAGCGGGACTGATTTCCAAAAACATTCAGTACTTC
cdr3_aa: CASSQEVAGLISKNIQYF

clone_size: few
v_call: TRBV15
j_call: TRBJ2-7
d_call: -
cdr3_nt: TGTGCCACCAGCAGAGATCCGAACAGCGCCTACGAGCAGTACTTC
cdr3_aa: CATSRDPNSAYEQYF

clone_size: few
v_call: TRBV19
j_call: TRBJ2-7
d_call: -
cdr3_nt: TGTGCCAGTAGTAAGGATTTCGGCGAGCAGTACTTC
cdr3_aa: CASSKDFGEQYF

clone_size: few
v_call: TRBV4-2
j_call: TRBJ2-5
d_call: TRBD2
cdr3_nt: TGTGCCAGCAGCCCCCTACTAGCGGGGGAGTACGGAGAGACCCAGTACTTC
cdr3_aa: CASSPLLAGEYGETQYF

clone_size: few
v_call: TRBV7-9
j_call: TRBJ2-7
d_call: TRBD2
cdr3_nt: TGTGCCAGCAGCCCCTTGGGAGGGAGCGAGCAGTACTTC
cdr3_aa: CASSPLGGSEQYF

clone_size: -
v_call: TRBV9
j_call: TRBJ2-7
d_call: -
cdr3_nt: TGTGCCAGCAGCGCGGACGGTGATTCCTACGAGCAGTACTTC
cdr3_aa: CASSADGDSYEQYF

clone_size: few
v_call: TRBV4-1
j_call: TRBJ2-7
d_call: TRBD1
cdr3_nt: TGCGCCAGCAGCCAAGATCCCTCCCGACAGGGATCCTACGAGCAGTACTTC
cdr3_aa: CASSQDPSRQGSYEQYF

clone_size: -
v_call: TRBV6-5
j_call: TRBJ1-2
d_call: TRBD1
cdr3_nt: TGTGCCAGCAGTTACTCTGGGACAGGGGGGCCCTACTATGGCTACACCTTC
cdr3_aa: CASSYSGTGGPYYGYTF

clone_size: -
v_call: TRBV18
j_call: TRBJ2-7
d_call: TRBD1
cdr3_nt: TGTGCCAGCTCACCTGGGACAGGGTATTTTTACGAGCAGTACTTC
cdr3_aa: CASSPGTGYFYEQYF

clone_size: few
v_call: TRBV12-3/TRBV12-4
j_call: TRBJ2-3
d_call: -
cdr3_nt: TGTGCCAGCAGTTTAGGGAGAGGGGGAGATACGCAGTATTTT
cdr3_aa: CASSLGRGGDTQYF

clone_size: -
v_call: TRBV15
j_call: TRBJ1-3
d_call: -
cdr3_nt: TGTGCCACCAGCAGAGATTCGGGGTACTCTGGAAACACCATATATTTT
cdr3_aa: CATSRDSGYSGNTIYF

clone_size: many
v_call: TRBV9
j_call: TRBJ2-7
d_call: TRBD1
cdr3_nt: TGTGCCAGCAGCGCGGGACAGGGGACTTACGAGCAGTACTTC
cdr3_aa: CASSAGQGTYEQYF